These 21 T cell receptor beta chains came from one sample sequenced in a study of T cell responses to AZD1222 COVID-19 vaccine (dated by TCRdb to the early 2020s). Libraries were prepared through the immunoSEQ multiplex PCR assay. Drawn from immuneACCESS, this table holds only the in-frame rearrangements with V and J called that TCRdb kept. Clones are partly lost; checked studies trace under half to an unresolved V gene and leave the rest unexplained. For this sample there are 95,000 to 110,000 clones; roughly 92% appear just once. The biggest ten clones account for 5% of the sample. Explained via the paper, the time point label denotes: baseline before first vaccination. The sequenced sample was peripheral blood, obtained on day 0 of AZD1222 vaccination. Source of these receptors: an adult in good health.

The V and J genes are TRBV5-1 and TRBJ2-7; D tentatively reads TRBD1 or TRBD2 (7 bases each). V lost 4 bases to trimming and J lost 5 bases, with 28 bases between them. The CDR3 is made up of 18 amino acids. Germline CDR1 SGHRS, CDR2 YFSETQ. The CDR3 spells CASSRDSTRGGRVNEQYF. The CDR3 bases are TGCGCCAGCAGCCGGGACAGTACGCGCGGGGGCCGGGTGAACGAGCAGTACTTC.

This clone was picked up one time. The chain has TRBV28 and TRBJ1-1, with TRBD1 as a possible D gene (6 bases). Germline V gene sequence: CDR1 MDHEN, CDR2 SYDVKM. CDR3 length: 11 amino acids. Trimming took off 2 bases at V and 9 bases at J, with 7 bases between the two ends. Here the CDR3 reads CASSLGGQAFF. The CDR3 nucleotides read TGTGCCAGCAGTTTAGGGGGGCAAGCTTTCTTT. The full variable domain, in which reference TRBV28 and TRBJ1-1 provide the parts outside the CDR3, is DVKVTQSSRYLVKRTGEKVFLECVQDMDHENMFWYRQDPGLGLRLIYFSYDVKMKEKGDIPEGYSVSREKKERFSLILESASTNQTSMYLCASSLGGQAFFGQGTRLTVV.

This chain joins TRBV6-1 and TRBJ2-7; 9 bases align to TRBD2. Germline assignment: CDR1 MNHNS and CDR2 SASEGT. V gave up 1 base and J gave up 3 bases; unmatched junction bases: 4. The CDR3 has 15 residues. CDR3 sequence reads: CASSEGVAGVYEQYF. CDR3 nucleotide sequence: TGTGCCAGCAGTGAAGGGGTAGCGGGAGTCTACGAGCAGTACTTC.

The chain has TRBV5-1 and TRBJ2-5, with D possibly being TRBD1 or TRBD2 (6 bases each). CDR3 length: 17 amino acids. CDR1 SGHRS and CDR2 YFSETQ come from the germline V gene. Trimming cost V 0 bases and J 5 bases, with 20 bases left between them. CDR3: CASSLDARGVGEETQYF. The DNA for the CDR3 is TGCGCCAGCAGCTTGGACGCTAGGGGGGTGGGGGAGGAGACCCAGTACTTC. Combining the CDR3 with reference TRBV5-1 and TRBJ2-5 gives the whole variable domain KAGVTQTPRYLIKTRGQQVTLSCSPISGHRSVSWYQQTPGQGLQFLFEYFSETQRNKGNFPGRFSGRQFSNSRSEMNVSTLELGDSALYLCASSLDARGVGEETQYFGPGTRLLVL.

The chain employs TRBV4-1 and TRBJ2-3, with 14 bases that match TRBD2. CDR1 and CDR2 from the germline V gene are MGHRA and YSYEKL. Trimming cost V 4 bases and J 3 bases; bases outside gene matches: 3. The length of the CDR3 is 16 residues. The CDR3 here is CASSRGLAGGTDTQYF. CDR3 nucleotides: TGCGCCAGCAGCCGTGGACTAGCGGGAGGAACAGATACGCAGTATTTT.

This clone has a handful of counts. The V gene is TRBV27, the J gene TRBJ2-2; 7 nucleotides line up with TRBD2. CDR1 MNHEY and CDR2 SMNVEV come from the germline V gene (reference sequence). This CDR3 has 16 residues. The V and J ends lost 2 bases and 4 bases, in that order; junction bases with no gene match: 7. The CDR3: CASSLPGLSGTGELFF. The CDR3, as DNA: TGTGCCAGCAGTTTACCGGGACTAAGTGGCACCGGGGAGCTGTTTTTT.

The chain is built from TRBV29-1 and TRBJ2-1, with TRBD2 matching 8 bases. The CDR3 loop spans 14 amino acids. The junction had 8 bases not matched to a gene; V was cut back by 6 bases and J by 4 bases. Germline loops: CDR1 SQVTM, CDR2 ANQGSEA. Here the CDR3 DNA reads TGCAGCGTCTGTAGCGGGGCAGGGTACAATGAGCAGTTCTTC. This encodes CSVCSGAGYNEQFF.

The chain has TRBV10-3 and TRBJ2-2; 10 nucleotides agree with TRBD2. V lost 3 bases and J lost 6; bases outside the gene matches: 7. The CDR3 spans 16 residues. Germline loops: CDR1 ENHRY, CDR2 SYGVKD. CDR3 nucleotide sequence: TGTGCCATCAGTGAAGCGAGCGGGAGGGCTCCCGGGGAGCTGTTTTTT. Translation gives CAISEASGRAPGELFF.

The CDR3 DNA reads TGTGCCAGCAGTTTTACAGGGGACTCGGAGTTCTTC. This codes for CASSFTGDSEFF. The V call is TRBV12-3 or TRBV12-4, the J call TRBJ2-1; a weak D match, TRBD1 (7 bases). The CDR3 spans 12 residues. V lost 3 bases to trimming and J lost 14 bases, with 14 bases between them.

The V call is TRBV3-1 (or the pseudogene TRBV3-2), the J call TRBJ1-1, with TRBD1 matching over 11 bases. With V trimmed by 6 bases and J by 6 bases, 6 bases remained unmatched. Germline-derived CDR1 and CDR2 are LGHDT and YNNKEL (reference sequence). There are 14 residues in the CDR3. The CDR3 bases are TGTGCCAGCAGTCAGTTGGGACAGGGGGCTGAAGCTTTCTTT. This codes for CASSQLGQGAEAFF.

This clone was seen a few times. This chain joins TRBV4-1 and TRBJ2-7, with no clear D. There are 13 residues in the CDR3. Trimming took 2 bases from V and 3 from J, leaving 8 bases between them. CDR1 MGHRA and CDR2 YSYEKL come from the germline V gene. The CDR3 nucleotides are TGCGCCAGCAGCCAAAGGGAAAACTACGAGCAGTACTTC. Its translation: CASSQRENYEQYF.

This chain links TRBV5-4 with TRBJ2-5, with 9 nucleotides matching TRBD1. With V trimmed by 5 bases and J by 4 bases, 3 bases remained unmatched. Germline CDR1 SGHNT, CDR2 YYREEE (reference sequence). The CDR3 covers 13 residues. The CDR3 loop is CASSPTGGETQYF. The CDR3 DNA follows: TGTGCCAGCAGTCCGACAGGGGGAGAGACCCAGTACTTC.

The chain links TRBV5-3 to TRBJ1-1; D is unclear. TRBV5-3 carries the ORF label, with uncertain function. Trimming took 4 bases from V and 0 from J, leaving 13 bases between them. This CDR3 is built from 15 residues. CDR3 region: CARSPRTIMNTEAFF. The CDR3 nucleotides read TGTGCCAGAAGCCCCAGGACCATAATGAACACTGAAGCTTTCTTT.

By share of the sample, this clone is medium-sized. The V call is TRBV30, the J call TRBJ2-7; 15 bases agree with TRBD2. CDR3 length: 18 amino acids. Looked up from germline, CDR1 is GTSNPN and CDR2 is SVGIG (reference sequence). V was pared by 3 bases and J by 2 bases, with 11 bases of the junction left unmatched. The CDR3 region is CAWSGTDGLAGGTYEQYF. CDR3 sequence (DNA): TGTGCCTGGAGCGGAACTGATGGACTAGCGGGAGGGACCTACGAGCAGTACTTC.

This clone occurred once. The chain recombines TRBV14 with TRBJ2-5; D gene unclear. CDR1 is SGHDN and CDR2 is FVKESK in the germline V gene. V was cut by 1 base and J by 5 bases, with 11 bases left in between. This CDR3 spans 14 amino acids. The CDR3 is CASSQVGVSETQYF. DNA for the CDR3: TGTGCCAGCAGCCAAGTTGGGGTATCGGAGACCCAGTACTTC.

The chain combines TRBV25-1 with TRBJ1-1, with D uncertain. The CDR3 has 13 amino acids. Trimming shortened V by 1 base and J by 9 bases, and 12 bases separated the two germline ends. CDR1 is MGHDK and CDR2 is SYGVNS in the germline V gene. CDR3 bases: TGTGCCAGCAGTGAATTGGAGGGTTTCCAAGCTTTCTTT. Its protein product is CASSELEGFQAFF. The full variable domain, rest sourced from reference TRBV25-1 and TRBJ1-1, is EADIYQTPRYLVIGTGKKITLECSQTMGHDKMYWYQQDPGMELHLIHYSYGVNSTEKGDLSSESTVSRIRTEHFPLTLESARPSHTSQYLCASSELEGFQAFFGQGTRLTVV.

The V gene is TRBV7-9, the J gene TRBJ2-6; D is tentatively TRBD1 or TRBD2 (7 bases each). Germline CDR1 is SEHNR and CDR2 is FQNEAQ (reference sequence). With 4 bases removed from V and 2 bases from J, the gap between germline ends came to 15 bases. The CDR3 covers 17 residues. The DNA for the CDR3 is TGTGCCAGCAGCTCGACGACAGGGACTACTGGGGCCAACGTCCTGACTTTC. It translates to CASSSTTGTTGANVLTF.

This clone was counted ten times or more. V and J are TRBV15 and TRBJ2-5, with D maybe TRBD2 (5 bases). The CDR3 totals 16 residues. The germline V gene has CDR1 LNHNV and CDR2 YYDKDF (reference sequence). Between the trimmed V and J ends, which lost 4 bases and 4 bases, there was a span of 19 bases. The CDR3 DNA sequence: TGTGCCACCAGCACTAACCCTGAGGGCCTGGGAGAGACCCAGTACTTC. As protein: CATSTNPEGLGETQYF.

This chain connects TRBV2 to TRBJ1-5; 7 bases agree with TRBD1. Trimming took 6 bases from V and 0 from J; bases not matched to a gene: 2. Germline CDR1 SNHLY, CDR2 FYNNEI. The CDR3 spans 14 residues. Written as DNA, the CDR3 is TGTGCCAGCAGGGGACAGTTTAGCAATCAGCCCCAGCATTTT. It is translated as CASRGQFSNQPQHF. The variable domain in full, with the rest retrieved from reference TRBV2 and TRBJ1-5, is EPEVTQTPSHQVTQMGQEVILRCVPISNHLYFYWYRQILGQKVEFLVSFYNNEISEKSEIFDDQFSVERPDGSNFTLKIRSTKLEDSAMYFCASRGQFSNQPQHFGDGTRLSIL.

This sequence joins TRBV6-5 and TRBJ2-1; no clear D. There are 14 residues in the CDR3. Per germline, CDR1 MNHEY and CDR2 SVGAGI. The ends were cut back, 8 bases at V and 2 bases at J, with 13 bases in the middle. CDR3 sequence: CASVYAFTYNEQFF. CDR3 DNA sequence: TGTGCCAGCGTATACGCGTTTACCTACAATGAGCAGTTCTTC.

This clone was picked up one time. The chain recombines TRBV2 with TRBJ1-4; 9 bases are shared with TRBD1. The junction had 12 bases not matched to a gene; V was cut back by 6 bases and J by 10 bases. In germline, CDR1 is SNHLY, CDR2 FYNNEI. The CDR3 runs 15 residues. CDR3 sequence (DNA): TGTGCCAGCAGCCCATTACAGGGGGCGCCTGGAAAACTGTTTTTT. It translates to CASSPLQGAPGKLFF.